This T cell receptor (beta chain) stems from a study of blood T cell repertoires in COVID-19. Study overall: Samples representing acute and convalescent COVID-19 were sourced from the United States, Italy and Spain. PBMCs, B-cell-depleted T cells, or T cells were the source of the cDNA or gDNA that made up the material.

Clones were read by immunoSEQ multiplex PCR, and TCRdb kept only the in-frame ones, dropping some. Among roughly 160,000 clones, 88% were seen once, and the ten largest hold more than 25%. The CDR3 extends over 14 amino acids. In germline, CDR1 is KGHSH, CDR2 LQKENI. Unmatched junction bases numbered 4, after V lost 3 bases and J lost 2 bases. This chain uses TRBV18 with TRBJ2-7, with TRBD1 identical over 7 bases. This receptor was obtained from a man aged 60 to 69 with acute or convalescent COVID-19. Source material: peripheral blood. DNA of the CDR3: TGTGCCAGCTCACCCCGGACAGGCCCCTACGAGCAGTACTTC. It yields the protein CASSPRTGPYEQYF.